This TCR beta chain originates from a study of CD8 T cells in ankylosing spondylitis. Study outcomes and limitations: Previously reported in reactive arthritis synovial fluid and blood were some of the motif variants. Typical of ankylosing spondylitis blood, it appeared, was a TCR beta motif of eight highly homologous variants. Disease-associated clones were CD8+ and fairly uncommon in peripheral blood.

For TCR beta, libraries came from quantitative 5'-RACE with molecular barcodes. Each CDR3 protein gets one entry after TCRdb re-called the 5' RACE reads with MiXCR. The sample has almost 250,000 distinct CDR3 sequences, about 30% seen once. This clonotype was detected only a few times. Its antigen is not identified. Germline CDR1 and CDR2: DFQATT and SNEGSKA (reference sequence). The V end lost 5 bases, the J end lost 4 bases, and 16 bases lay between the germline ends. The CDR3 covers 14 residues. Material for sequencing was blood, either unsorted or a sorted T cell fraction (not recorded which). The chain recombines TRBV20-1 with TRBJ2-3; D possibly corresponds to TRBD1 (5 bases). The clonotype originates from a male donor with ankylosing spondylitis or in good health (not recorded which). The CDR3 sequence: CSAPLQGEADTQYF. In DNA, the CDR3 is TGCAGTGCTCCCCTGCAGGGCGAGGCAGATACGCAGTATTTT.